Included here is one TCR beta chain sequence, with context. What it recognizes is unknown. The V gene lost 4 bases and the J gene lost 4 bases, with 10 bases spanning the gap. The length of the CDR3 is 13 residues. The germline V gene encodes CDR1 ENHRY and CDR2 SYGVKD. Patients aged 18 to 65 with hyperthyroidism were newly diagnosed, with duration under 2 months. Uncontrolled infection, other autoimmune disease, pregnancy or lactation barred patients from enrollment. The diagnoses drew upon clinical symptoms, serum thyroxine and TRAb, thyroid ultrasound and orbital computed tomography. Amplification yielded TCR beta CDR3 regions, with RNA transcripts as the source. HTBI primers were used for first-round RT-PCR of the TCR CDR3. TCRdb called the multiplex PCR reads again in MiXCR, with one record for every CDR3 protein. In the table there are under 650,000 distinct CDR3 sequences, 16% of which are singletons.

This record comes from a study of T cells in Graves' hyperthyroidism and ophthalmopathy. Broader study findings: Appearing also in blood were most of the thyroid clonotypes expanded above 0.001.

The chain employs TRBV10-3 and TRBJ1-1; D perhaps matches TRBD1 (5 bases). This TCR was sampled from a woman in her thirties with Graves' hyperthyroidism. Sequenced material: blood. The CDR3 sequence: CAISGGDGTEAFF. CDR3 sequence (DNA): TGTGCCATCAGTGGGGGCGACGGCACTGAAGCTTTCTTT.